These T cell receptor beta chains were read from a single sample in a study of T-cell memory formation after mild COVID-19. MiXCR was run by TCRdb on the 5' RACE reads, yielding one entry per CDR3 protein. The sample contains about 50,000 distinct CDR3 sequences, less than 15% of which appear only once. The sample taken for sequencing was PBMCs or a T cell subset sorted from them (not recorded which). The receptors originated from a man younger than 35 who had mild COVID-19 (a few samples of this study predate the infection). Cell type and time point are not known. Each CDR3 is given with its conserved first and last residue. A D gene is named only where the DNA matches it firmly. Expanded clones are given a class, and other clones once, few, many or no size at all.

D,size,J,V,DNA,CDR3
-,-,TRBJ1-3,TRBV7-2,TGTGCCAGCAGCTTATCGGGTGGAAACACCATATATTTT,CASSLSGGNTIYF
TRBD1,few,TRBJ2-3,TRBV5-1,TGCGCCAGCAGCACCGGGACAGGGGCCTCCACAGATACGCAGTATTTT,CASSTGTGASTDTQYF
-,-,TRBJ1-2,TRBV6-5,TGTGCCAGCAGCCTGGACAGCCACTATGGCTACACCTTC,CASSLDSHYGYTF
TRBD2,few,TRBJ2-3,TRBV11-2,TGTGCCAGCAGCTTAGGGACTAGCGGGGGAGATACGCAGTATTTT,CASSLGTSGGDTQYF
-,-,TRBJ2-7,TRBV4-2,TGTGCCAGCAGCCAAGATCCTCCTCCGGCGAATGAGCAGTACTTC,CASSQDPPPANEQYF
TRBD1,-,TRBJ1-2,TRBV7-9,TGTGCCAGCGGACAGGGCCATGGCTACACCTTC,CASGQGHGYTF
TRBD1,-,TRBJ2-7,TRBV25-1,TGTGCCAGCAGTGGCCCTACAGGGGGAGCATCTGAGCAGTACTTC,CASSGPTGGASEQYF
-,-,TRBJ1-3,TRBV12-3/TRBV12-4,TGTGCCAGCAGCAGGAGGTCCTCTGGAAACACCATATATTTT,CASSRRSSGNTIYF
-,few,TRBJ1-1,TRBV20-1,TGCAGTGCTACGGCAGGTCAGAACACTGAAGCTTTCTTT,CSATAGQNTEAFF
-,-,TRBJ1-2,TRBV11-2,TGTGCCAGCAGGGGGCCCGGAAACTATGGCTACACCTTC,CASRGPGNYGYTF
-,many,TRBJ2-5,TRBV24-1,TGTGCCACCAGTGATGGTCCTACGGAGACCCAGTACTTC,CATSDGPTETQYF
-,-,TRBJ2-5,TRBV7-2,TGTGCCAGCAGCTTAGGGACTTCGTTCCAAGAGACCCAGTACTTC,CASSLGTSFQETQYF